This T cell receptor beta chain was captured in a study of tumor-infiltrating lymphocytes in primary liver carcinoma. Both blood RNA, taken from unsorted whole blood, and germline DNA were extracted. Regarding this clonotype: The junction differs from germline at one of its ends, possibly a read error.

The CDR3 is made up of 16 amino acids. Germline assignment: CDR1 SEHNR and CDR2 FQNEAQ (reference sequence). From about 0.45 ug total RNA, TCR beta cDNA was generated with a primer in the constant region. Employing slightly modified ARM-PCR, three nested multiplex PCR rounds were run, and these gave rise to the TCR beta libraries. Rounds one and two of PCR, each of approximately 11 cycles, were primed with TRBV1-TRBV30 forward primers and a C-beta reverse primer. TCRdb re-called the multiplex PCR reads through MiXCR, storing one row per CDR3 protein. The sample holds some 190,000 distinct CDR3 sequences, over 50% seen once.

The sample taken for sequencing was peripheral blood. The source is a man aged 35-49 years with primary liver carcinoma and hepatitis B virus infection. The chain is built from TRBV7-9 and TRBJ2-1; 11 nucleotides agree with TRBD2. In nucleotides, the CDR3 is TGTGCCAGCAGCTCCCAACTAGCGGGAGCACGGGGTGAGCACTTCTTC. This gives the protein CASSSQLAGARGEHFF.